Listed below are T cell receptor beta chains from one sample, sequenced in a study of T cell responses to AZD1222 COVID-19 vaccine. Using immunoSEQ multiplex PCR, the repertoire was profiled, and TCRdb retains in-frame clones only, with some absent. Seen here are about 66,000 clones, about three quarters observed once, and the top ten hold about 3.7%. The specimen was peripheral blood, collected 28 days after the second AZD1222 dose. The receptors shown here come from an adult who received the AZD1222 COVID-19 vaccine. The CDR3 runs from the conserved cysteine through the conserved F or W. The D gene is left open where the match is weak. Clone size is shown for a subset of rows, as once, few, many or a class of expanded clone.

TRBJ2-7 few . TRBV5-6 CASSRGAAYEQYF TGTGCCAGCAGCCGCGGGGCAGCCTACGAGCAGTACTTC
TRBJ1-6 . . TRBV11-2 CASSFDNSPLHF TGTGCCAGCAGCTTCGATAATTCACCCCTCCACTTT
TRBJ1-2 . . TRBV6-5 CASSPGYDYGYTF TGTGCCAGCAGTCCAGGATACGACTATGGCTACACCTTC
TRBJ2-7 . . TRBV9 CASSVGWPAYEQYF TGTGCCAGCAGCGTAGGGTGGCCGGCCTACGAGCAGTACTTC
TRBJ2-7 . . TRBV28 CASSLRLAPYEQYF TGTGCCAGCAGTTTAAGGCTAGCTCCCTACGAGCAGTACTTC
TRBJ2-3 many . TRBV3-1/TRBV3-2 CASSQDGSTDTQYF TGTGCCAGCAGCCAAGATGGTAGCACAGATACGCAGTATTTT
TRBJ1-6 . . TRBV3-1/TRBV3-2 CASSPGTNNSPLHF TGTGCCAGCAGCCCCGGGACAAATAATTCACCCCTCCACTTT
TRBJ2-7 . . TRBV28 CASNSRAYEQYF TGTGCCAGCAATTCCCGAGCCTACGAGCAGTACTTC
TRBJ1-3 . TRBD1 TRBV30 CAWSNNRGSGNTIYF TGTGCCTGGAGTAATAACAGGGGATCTGGAAACACCATATATTTT
TRBJ2-2 medium-sized . TRBV3-1/TRBV3-2 CASSHGRNTGELFF TGTGCCAGCAGCCACGGACGTAACACCGGGGAGCTGTTTTTT
TRBJ1-2 . . TRBV20-1 CSASEQGSYGYTF TGCAGTGCTAGTGAACAGGGCTCTTATGGCTACACCTTC
TRBJ1-4 . . TRBV11-2 CASSLGGLGEKLFF TGTGCCAGCAGCTTAGGAGGGCTGGGTGAAAAACTGTTTTTT
TRBJ2-2 once . TRBV12-3/TRBV12-4 CASSLFPGELFF TGTGCCAGCAGTTTATTCCCCGGGGAGCTGTTTTTT
TRBJ1-2 . . TRBV19 CASSIDHPGDYGYTF TGTGCCAGTAGTATAGACCACCCCGGGGACTATGGCTACACCTTC
TRBJ1-2 . TRBD1 TRBV5-1 CASSHGQEMGYTF TGCGCCAGCAGCCATGGACAGGAGATGGGCTACACCTTC
TRBJ2-5 . . TRBV3-1/TRBV3-2 CASSRAGRQETQYF TGTGCCAGCAGCCGCGCGGGACGGCAAGAGACCCAGTACTTC
TRBJ1-3 . . TRBV5-5 CASSRTVSGNTIYF TGTGCCAGCAGCCGGACAGTCTCTGGAAACACCATATATTTT
TRBJ1-2 . TRBD1 TRBV7-2 CASSLASQGAGGYTF TGTGCCAGCAGCTTAGCGTCACAGGGGGCAGGTGGCTACACCTTC